This T cell receptor (beta chain) was identified in a study of T-cell reconstitution after alpha-beta-depleted transplantation in children. Overall study findings and caveats: Several hundred expanded graft clones reportedly were the source of alpha-beta T cells about two months after transplant. Most T-cell counts and diversity one year after the transplant came from T cells that were newly produced. Some patients owed their high day-60 TCRbeta diversity to surviving recipient T cells and thymic progenitors.

Of note for this clonotype: The antigen is unknown.

Unique molecular identifiers were used to barcode this TCRbeta library. One entry per CDR3 protein, called by TCRdb with MiXCR from the PCR reads. The table shows 250,000 to 300,000 distinct CDR3 sequences, with around 7.1% occurring only once. Germline-derived CDR1 and CDR2 are SGHRS and YFSETQ. With V trimmed by 4 bases and J by 3 bases, 7 bases remained unmatched. The CDR3 runs to 15 residues. This chain joins TRBV5-1 and TRBJ2-7; 10 positions match TRBD2. The source is a female patient between 2 and 15 years old who had a stem cell transplant for Fanconi anemia, so the T cells may come from the graft donor. The sequenced sample was peripheral blood, obtained 360 days after TCRalphabeta/CD19-depleted stem cell transplant. This CDR3 reads CASSLTSGPNYEQYF. The CDR3 bases are TGCGCCAGCAGCCTGACTAGCGGGCCTAACTACGAGCAGTACTTC.